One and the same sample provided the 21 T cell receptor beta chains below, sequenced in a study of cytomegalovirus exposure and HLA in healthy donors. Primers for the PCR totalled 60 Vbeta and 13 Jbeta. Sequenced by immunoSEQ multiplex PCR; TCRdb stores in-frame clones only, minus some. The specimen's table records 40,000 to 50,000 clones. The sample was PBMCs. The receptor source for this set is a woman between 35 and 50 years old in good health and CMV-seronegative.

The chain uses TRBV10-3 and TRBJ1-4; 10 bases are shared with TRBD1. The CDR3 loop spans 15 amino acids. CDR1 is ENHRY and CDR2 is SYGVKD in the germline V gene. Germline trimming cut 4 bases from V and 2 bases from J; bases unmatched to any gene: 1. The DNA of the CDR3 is TGTGCCATCAGTGCGGACAGGGGGACTAATGAAAAACTGTTTTTT. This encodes CAISADRGTNEKLFF.

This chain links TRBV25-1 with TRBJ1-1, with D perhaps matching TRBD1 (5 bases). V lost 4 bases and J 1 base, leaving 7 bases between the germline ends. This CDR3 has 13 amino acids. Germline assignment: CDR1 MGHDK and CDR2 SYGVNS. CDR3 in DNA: TGTGCCAGCAGTGGTGGACAGAACACTGAAGCTTTCTTT. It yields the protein CASSGGQNTEAFF.

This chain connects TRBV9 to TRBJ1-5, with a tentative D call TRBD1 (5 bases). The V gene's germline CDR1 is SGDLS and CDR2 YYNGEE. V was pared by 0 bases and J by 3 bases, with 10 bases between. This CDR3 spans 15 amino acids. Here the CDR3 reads CASSVGGGANQPQHF. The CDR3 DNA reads TGTGCCAGCAGCGTAGGGGGAGGGGCCAATCAGCCCCAGCATTTT.

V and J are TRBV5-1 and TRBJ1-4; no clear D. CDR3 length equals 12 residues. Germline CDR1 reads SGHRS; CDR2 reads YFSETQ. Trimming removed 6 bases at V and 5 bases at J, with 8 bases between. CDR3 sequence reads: CASKEPNEKLFF. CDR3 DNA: TGCGCCAGCAAAGAGCCAAATGAAAAACTGTTTTTT.

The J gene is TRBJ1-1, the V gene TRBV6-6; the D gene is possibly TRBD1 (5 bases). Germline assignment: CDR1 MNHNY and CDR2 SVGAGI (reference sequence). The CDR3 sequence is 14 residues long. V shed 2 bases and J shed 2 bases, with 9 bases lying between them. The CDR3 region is CASSYLQGNTEAFF. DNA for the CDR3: TGTGCCAGCAGTTACCTCCAGGGAAACACTGAAGCTTTCTTT.

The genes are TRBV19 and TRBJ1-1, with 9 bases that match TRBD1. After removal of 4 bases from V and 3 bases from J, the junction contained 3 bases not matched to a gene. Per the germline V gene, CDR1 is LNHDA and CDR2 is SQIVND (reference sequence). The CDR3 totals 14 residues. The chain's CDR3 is CASSNGQGYTEAFF. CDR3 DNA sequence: TGTGCCAGTAGTAACGGACAGGGGTACACTGAAGCTTTCTTT. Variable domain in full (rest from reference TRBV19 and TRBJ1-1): DGGITQSPKYLFRKEGQNVTLSCEQNLNHDAMYWYRQDPGQGLRLIYYSQIVNDFQKGDIAEGYSVSREKKESFPLTVTSAQKNPTAFYLCASSNGQGYTEAFFGQGTRLTVV.

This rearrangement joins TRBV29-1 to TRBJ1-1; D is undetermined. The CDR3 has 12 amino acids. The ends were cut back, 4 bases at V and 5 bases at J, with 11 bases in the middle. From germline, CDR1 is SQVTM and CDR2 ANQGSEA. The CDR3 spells CSVARRGTEAFF. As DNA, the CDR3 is TGCAGCGTTGCGAGGCGAGGGACTGAAGCTTTCTTT.

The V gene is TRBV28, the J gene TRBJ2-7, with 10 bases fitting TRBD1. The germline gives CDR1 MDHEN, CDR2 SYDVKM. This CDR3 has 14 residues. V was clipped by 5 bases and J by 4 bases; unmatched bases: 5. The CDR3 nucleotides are TGTGCCAGCAGTCCGGGACAGGGGCTTTACGAGCAGTACTTC. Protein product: CASSPGQGLYEQYF.

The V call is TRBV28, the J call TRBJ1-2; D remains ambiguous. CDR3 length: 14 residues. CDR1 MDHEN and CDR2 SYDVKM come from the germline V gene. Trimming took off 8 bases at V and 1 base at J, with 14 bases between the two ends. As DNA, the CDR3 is TGTGCCAGCGCCCCTAGGCGGATTAACTATGGCTACACCTTC. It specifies CASAPRRINYGYTF.

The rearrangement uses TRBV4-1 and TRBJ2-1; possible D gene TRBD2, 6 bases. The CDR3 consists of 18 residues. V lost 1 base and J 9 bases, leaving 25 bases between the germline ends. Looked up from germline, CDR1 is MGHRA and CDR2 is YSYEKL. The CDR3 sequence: CASSQGGTGEHSPPEQFF. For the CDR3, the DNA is TGCGCCAGCAGCCAAGGGGGAACGGGAGAACACAGCCCCCCTGAGCAGTTCTTC.

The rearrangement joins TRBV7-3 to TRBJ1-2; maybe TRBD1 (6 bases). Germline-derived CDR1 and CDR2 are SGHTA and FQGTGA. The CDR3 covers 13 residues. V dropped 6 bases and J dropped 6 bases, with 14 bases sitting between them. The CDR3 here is CASSTDRLNGYTF. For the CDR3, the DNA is TGTGCCAGCAGTACCGACAGGTTGAATGGCTACACCTTC. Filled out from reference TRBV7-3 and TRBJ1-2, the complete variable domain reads GAGVSQTPSNKVTEKGKYVELRCDPISGHTALYWYRQSLGQGPEFLIYFQGTGAADDSGLPNDRFFAVRPEGSVSTLKIQRTERGDSAVYLCASSTDRLNGYTFGSGTRLTVV.

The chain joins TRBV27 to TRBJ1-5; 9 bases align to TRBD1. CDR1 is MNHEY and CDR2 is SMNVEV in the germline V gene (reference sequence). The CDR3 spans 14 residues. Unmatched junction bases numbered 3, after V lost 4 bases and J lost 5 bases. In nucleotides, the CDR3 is TGTGCCAGCAGTTACAGGGGGCGAGATCAGCCCCAGCATTTT. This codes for CASSYRGRDQPQHF.

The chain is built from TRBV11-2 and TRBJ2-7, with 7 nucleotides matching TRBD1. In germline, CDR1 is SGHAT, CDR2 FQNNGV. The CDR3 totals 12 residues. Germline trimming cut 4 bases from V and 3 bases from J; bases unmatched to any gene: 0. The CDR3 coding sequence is TGTGCCAGCAGCTGGGACAGCTACGAGCAGTACTTC. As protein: CASSWDSYEQYF.

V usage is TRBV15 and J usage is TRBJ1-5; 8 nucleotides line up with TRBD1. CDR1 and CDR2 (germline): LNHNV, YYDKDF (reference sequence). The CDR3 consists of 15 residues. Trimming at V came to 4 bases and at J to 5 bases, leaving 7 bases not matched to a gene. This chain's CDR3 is CATSTARDRYQPQHF. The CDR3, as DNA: TGTGCCACCAGCACGGCTCGGGACAGGTATCAGCCCCAGCATTTT.

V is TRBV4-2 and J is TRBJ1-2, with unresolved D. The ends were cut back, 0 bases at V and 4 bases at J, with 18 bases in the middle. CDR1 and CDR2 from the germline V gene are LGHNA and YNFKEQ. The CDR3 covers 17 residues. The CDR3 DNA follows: TGTGCCAGCAGCCAAGATCTTGGGGAGGGAGGTGTCTATGGCTACACCTTC. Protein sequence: CASSQDLGEGGVYGYTF.

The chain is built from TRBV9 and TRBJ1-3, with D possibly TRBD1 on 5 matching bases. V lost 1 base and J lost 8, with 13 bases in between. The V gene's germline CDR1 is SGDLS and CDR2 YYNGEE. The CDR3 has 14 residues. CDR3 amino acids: CASSVSGGGDTIYF. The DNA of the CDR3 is TGTGCCAGCAGCGTATCCGGGGGTGGGGACACCATATATTTT.

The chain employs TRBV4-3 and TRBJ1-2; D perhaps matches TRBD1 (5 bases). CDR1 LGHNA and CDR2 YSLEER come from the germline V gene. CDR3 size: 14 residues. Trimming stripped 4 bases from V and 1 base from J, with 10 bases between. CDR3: CASSRGQGNYGYTF. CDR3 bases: TGCGCCAGCAGCCGAGGCCAGGGTAACTATGGCTACACCTTC.

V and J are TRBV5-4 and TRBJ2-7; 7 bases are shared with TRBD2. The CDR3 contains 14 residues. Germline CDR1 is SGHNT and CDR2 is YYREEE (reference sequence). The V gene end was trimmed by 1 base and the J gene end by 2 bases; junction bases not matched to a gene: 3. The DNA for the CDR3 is TGTGCCAGCAGCTTGTATGGGGGGGCCTACGAGCAGTACTTC. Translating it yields CASSLYGGAYEQYF.

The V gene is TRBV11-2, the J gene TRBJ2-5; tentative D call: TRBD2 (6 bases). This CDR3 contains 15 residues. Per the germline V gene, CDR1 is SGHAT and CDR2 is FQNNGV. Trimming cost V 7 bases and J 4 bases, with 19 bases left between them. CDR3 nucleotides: TGTGCCAGCACCCGACACGGAGGGCCGGGAGAGACCCAGTACTTC. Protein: CASTRHGGPGETQYF.

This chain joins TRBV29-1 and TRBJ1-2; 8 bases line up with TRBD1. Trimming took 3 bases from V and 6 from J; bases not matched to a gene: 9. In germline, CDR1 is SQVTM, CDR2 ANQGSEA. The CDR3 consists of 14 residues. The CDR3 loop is CSVDIRTGLNGYTF. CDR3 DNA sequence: TGCAGCGTTGATATCCGGACAGGGCTAAATGGCTACACCTTC. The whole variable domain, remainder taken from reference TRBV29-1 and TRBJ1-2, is SAVISQKPSRDICQRGTSLTIQCQVDSQVTMMFWYRQQPGQSLTLIATANQGSEATYESGFVIDKFPISRPNLTFSTLTVSNMSPEDSSIYLCSVDIRTGLNGYTFGSGTRLTVV.

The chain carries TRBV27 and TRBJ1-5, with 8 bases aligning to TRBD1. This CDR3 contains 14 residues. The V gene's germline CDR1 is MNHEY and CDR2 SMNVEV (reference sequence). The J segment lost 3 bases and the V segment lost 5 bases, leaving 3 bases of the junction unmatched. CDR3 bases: TGTGCCAGCAGTCCGACAGGGGACAATCAGCCCCAGCATTTT. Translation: CASSPTGDNQPQHF.